This is a list of T cell receptor beta chains from one sample in a study of blood T cells in healthy people across ages. TCRdb re-derived calls from the 5' RACE reads in MiXCR, one entry per CDR3 protein. The sample gives 600,000 to 800,000 distinct CDR3 sequences, about 50% of which show up once; about 13% is in the top ten. Sequenced material: blood. The receptors derive from a woman older than 75 in good health. Both conserved end residues are part of each CDR3. A D gene is named only where the DNA matches it firmly. Not all rows give a size; the values are once, few, many and, for expanded clones, a class.

J gene | clone size | V gene | D gene | CDR3 DNA | CDR3 protein
TRBJ2-7 | NA | TRBV6-2/TRBV6-3 | NA | TGTGCCAGCAGTTCCCTCGGGTTCGAGCAGTACTTC | CASSSLGFEQYF
TRBJ1-1 | NA | TRBV10-3 | NA | TGTGCCATCAGTGTTGGGCAGGCGAACACTGAAGCTTTCTTT | CAISVGQANTEAFF
TRBJ2-7 | NA | TRBV29-1 | NA | TGCAGCGTTGCTGGACAGAACCCTGGGTCCTACGAGCAGTACTTC | CSVAGQNPGSYEQYF
TRBJ2-3 | NA | TRBV19 | NA | TGTGCCAGCGGGTCGGGCGTATCAGATACGCAGTATTTT | CASGSGVSDTQYF
TRBJ2-7 | few | TRBV29-1 | NA | TGCAGCGTTGTAAGAGGGTATGGTTCCTACGAGCAGTACTTC | CSVVRGYGSYEQYF
TRBJ2-7 | NA | TRBV3-1 | NA | TGTGCCAGCAGACCGGGCCCCCTGGGCGAGCAGTACTTC | CASRPGPLGEQYF
TRBJ2-3 | NA | TRBV12-3/TRBV12-4 | NA | TGTGCCAGCAGTAAAAGCCCGGGGCCAGATACGCAGTATTTT | CASSKSPGPDTQYF
TRBJ1-5 | NA | TRBV10-3 | NA | TGTGCCATCAGTGACCGGGACCGGCCTACTCAGCCCCAGCATTTT | CAISDRDRPTQPQHF
TRBJ2-3 | NA | TRBV10-3 | TRBD2 | TGTGCCATCAGGGGGACTAGCGGGAGCACAGATACGCAGTATTTT | CAIRGTSGSTDTQYF
TRBJ2-4 | once | TRBV3-1 | NA | TGTGCCAGCAGCACAAGCGCAGGCCGGGTAGCCAAAAACATTCAGTACTTC | CASSTSAGRVAKNIQYF
TRBJ2-5 | NA | TRBV7-2 | TRBD1 | TGTGCTAGCAGCTTAAAGGGGGGCAGGGGGCGACGGGAGACCCAGTACTTC | CASSLKGGRGRRETQYF
TRBJ1-2 | few | TRBV30 | NA | TGTGCCGGGCAGACAGACAACTATGGCTACACCTTC | CAGQTDNYGYTF
TRBJ2-5 | NA | TRBV10-3 | TRBD1 | TGTGCCGTCAGTAAGGGGACAGGGCGTGGAGAAGAGACCCAGTACTTC | CAVSKGTGRGEETQYF
TRBJ2-5 | once | TRBV13 | NA | TGTGCCAGCAGCTTGAATGTTCAAGAGACCCAGTACTTC | CASSLNVQETQYF